This T cell receptor beta chain was captured by sequencing in a study of blood T cells in healthy people across ages. The study, taken as a whole, reports: Estimated diversity, derived from one million T cells, was regarded as an underestimate.

It was with a sample-barcoded 5' primer and a J-beta primer mix that a second PCR of about 6 to 11 cycles was run. TCRdb passed the 5' RACE reads through MiXCR, listing each CDR3 protein once. There are nearly 800,000 distinct CDR3 sequences in the sample; roughly 25% occur only once, and approximately 3.7% lies in the top ten. Details on this clonotype: The antigen remains unidentified.

CDR3 length equals 15 residues. Germline-derived CDR1 and CDR2 are SGHTA and FQGNSA. The V and J ends lost 1 base and 7 bases, in that order; junction bases with no gene match: 6. This sample was also put to use in a study of T cells of mothers and their children. As that report states: In cDNA synthesis, all of the extracted RNA was used at approximately 1.6 ug per 15 ul. A slight, non-significant increase in overlap was found for related mother-child pairs relative to unrelated pairs.

This sequence was found in a boy aged 5 to 17 in good health. Material for sequencing was blood. This chain joins TRBV7-2 and TRBJ2-3, with 9 bases matching TRBD2. CDR3 DNA: TGTGCCAGCAGCTTAGGGACTAGCGAGAAGAATACGCAGTATTTT. It encodes CASSLGTSEKNTQYF.